These 5 T cell receptor beta chains share one sample of origin, sequenced in a study of blood T cell repertoires in COVID-19. Clones were sequenced by immunoSEQ multiplex PCR, and TCRdb holds only the in-frame ones, with some missing. The sample shows some 140,000 clones, 75% to 85% of them seen only once. The sequencing sample was made of peripheral blood. The source is a woman aged 60-75 years with COVID-19, enrolled during active disease.

The V gene is TRBV7-9, the J gene TRBJ2-7, with 7 positions matching TRBD2. The V gene's germline CDR1 is SEHNR and CDR2 FQNEAQ (reference sequence). The CDR3 totals 14 residues. After removal of 5 bases from V and 6 bases from J, the junction contained 10 bases not matched to a gene. In nucleotides, the CDR3 is TGTGCCAGCAGCCCGACTAGCCAGGTACGCGAGCAGTACTTC. Translating gives CASSPTSQVREQYF.

The chain joins TRBV12-3 or TRBV12-4 to TRBJ1-2; a weak D match, TRBD1 (5 bases). CDR3 length: 13 residues. V was cut by 6 bases and J by 2 bases, with 10 bases left in between. CDR3 amino acids: CASSPRGNYGYTF. CDR3 nucleotide sequence: TGTGCCAGCAGCCCCCGGGGGAACTATGGCTACACCTTC.

This chain links TRBV3-1 (or the pseudogene TRBV3-2) with TRBJ2-2; D might be TRBD1 (6 bases). Germline CDR1 LGHDT, CDR2 YNNKEL (reference sequence). The V end lost 4 bases, the J end lost 3 bases, and 15 bases lay between the germline ends. This CDR3 has 16 residues. The CDR3 loop is CASSLQGAFDTGELFF. The DNA for the CDR3 is TGTGCCAGCAGCCTACAGGGTGCCTTTGACACCGGGGAGCTGTTTTTT.

The V gene is TRBV12-5, the J gene TRBJ1-5; D not resolved. Germline V gene lookup returns CDR1 LGHNT and CDR2 FRNRAP. Trimming cost V 3 bases and J 9 bases, with 9 bases left between them. This CDR3 is 12 amino acids long. CDR3 sequence reads: CASGFPPWPQHF. The CDR3 coding sequence is TGTGCTAGTGGTTTTCCCCCTTGGCCCCAGCATTTT.

This chain links TRBV18 with TRBJ1-5; tentatively, D is TRBD1 (5 bases). CDR1 is KGHSH, CDR2 LQKENI, per germline. The CDR3 runs to 16 residues. Trimming cost V 6 bases and J 2 bases, with 17 bases left between them. CDR3 DNA: TGTGCCAGCTCTCCCTCTGCAGGGCGAGGCAATCAGCCCCAGCATTTT. It codes for CASSPSAGRGNQPQHF.